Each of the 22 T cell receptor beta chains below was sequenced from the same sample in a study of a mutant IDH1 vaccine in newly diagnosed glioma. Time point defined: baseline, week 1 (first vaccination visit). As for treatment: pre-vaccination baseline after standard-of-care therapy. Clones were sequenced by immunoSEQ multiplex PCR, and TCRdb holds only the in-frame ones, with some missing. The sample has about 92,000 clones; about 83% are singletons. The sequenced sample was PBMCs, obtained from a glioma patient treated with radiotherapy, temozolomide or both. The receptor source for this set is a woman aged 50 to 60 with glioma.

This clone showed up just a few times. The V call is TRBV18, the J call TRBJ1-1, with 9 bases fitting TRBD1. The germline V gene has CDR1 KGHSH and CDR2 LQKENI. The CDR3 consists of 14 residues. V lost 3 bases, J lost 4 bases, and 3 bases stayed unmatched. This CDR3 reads CASSPSGQGTEAFF. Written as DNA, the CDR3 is TGTGCCAGCTCACCGTCGGGACAGGGCACTGAAGCTTTCTTT. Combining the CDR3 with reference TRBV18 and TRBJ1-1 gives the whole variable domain NAGVMQNPRHLVRRRGQEARLRCSPMKGHSHVYWYRQLPEEGLKFMVYLQKENIIDESGMPKERFSAEFPKEGPSILRIQQVVRGDSAAYFCASSPSGQGTEAFFGQGTRLTVV.

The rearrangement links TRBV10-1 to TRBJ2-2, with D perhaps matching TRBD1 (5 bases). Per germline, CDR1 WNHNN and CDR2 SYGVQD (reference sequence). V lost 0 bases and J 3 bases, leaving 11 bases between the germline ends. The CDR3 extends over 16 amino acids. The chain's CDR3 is CASSESGRADTGELFF. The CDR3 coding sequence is TGCGCCAGCAGTGAGTCCGGCAGGGCGGACACCGGGGAGCTGTTTTTT.

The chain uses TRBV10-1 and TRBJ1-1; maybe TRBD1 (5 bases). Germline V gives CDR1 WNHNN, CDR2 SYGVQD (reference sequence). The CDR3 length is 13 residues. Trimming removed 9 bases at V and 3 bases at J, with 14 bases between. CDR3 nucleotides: TGCGCCAGTTCCCTCACAGGTGACACTGAAGCTTTCTTT. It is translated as CASSLTGDTEAFF.

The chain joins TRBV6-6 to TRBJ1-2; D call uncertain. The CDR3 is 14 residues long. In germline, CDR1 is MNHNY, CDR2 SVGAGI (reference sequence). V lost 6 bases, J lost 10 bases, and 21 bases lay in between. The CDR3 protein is CASSPATVTSDYTF. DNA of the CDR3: TGTGCCAGCAGCCCGGCGACCGTCACAAGTGACTACACCTTC.

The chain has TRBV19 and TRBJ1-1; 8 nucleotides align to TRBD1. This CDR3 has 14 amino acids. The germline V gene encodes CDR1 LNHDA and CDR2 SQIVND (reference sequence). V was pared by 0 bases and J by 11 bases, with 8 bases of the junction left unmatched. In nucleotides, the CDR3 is TGTGCCAGTAGTATAGAACGGACAGGGAATGGTGCTTTCTTT. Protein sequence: CASSIERTGNGAFF.

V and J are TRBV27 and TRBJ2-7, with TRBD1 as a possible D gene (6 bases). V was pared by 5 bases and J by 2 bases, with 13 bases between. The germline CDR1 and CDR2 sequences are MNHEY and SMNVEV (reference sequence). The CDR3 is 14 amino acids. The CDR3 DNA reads TGTGCCAGCAGTCCGGGACACAAAACCTACGAGCAGTACTTC. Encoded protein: CASSPGHKTYEQYF.

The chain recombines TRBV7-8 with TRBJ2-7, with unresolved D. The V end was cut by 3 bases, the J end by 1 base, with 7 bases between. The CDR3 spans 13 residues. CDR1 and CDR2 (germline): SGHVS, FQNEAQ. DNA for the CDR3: TGTGCCAGCAGCTTGGAACAGTCCTACGAGCAGTACTTC. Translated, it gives CASSLEQSYEQYF.

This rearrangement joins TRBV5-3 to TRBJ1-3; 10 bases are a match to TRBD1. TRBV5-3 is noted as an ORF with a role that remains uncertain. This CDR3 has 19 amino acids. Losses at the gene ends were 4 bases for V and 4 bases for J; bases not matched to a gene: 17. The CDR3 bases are TGTGCCAGAAGCCGACAGATTGTACCGGGACAGGGGTCAGGAAACACCATATATTTT. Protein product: CARSRQIVPGQGSGNTIYF.

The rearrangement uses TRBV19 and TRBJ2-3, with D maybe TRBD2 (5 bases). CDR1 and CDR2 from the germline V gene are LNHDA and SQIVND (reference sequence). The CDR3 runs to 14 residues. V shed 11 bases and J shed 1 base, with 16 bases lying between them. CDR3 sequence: CASSLGGRTDTQYF. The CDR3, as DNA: TGTGCCTCTTCGCTAGGAGGTCGCACAGATACGCAGTATTTT.

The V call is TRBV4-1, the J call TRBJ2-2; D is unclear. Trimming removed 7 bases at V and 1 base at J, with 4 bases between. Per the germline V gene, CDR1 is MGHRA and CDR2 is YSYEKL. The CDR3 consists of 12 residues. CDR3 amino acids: CASKRNTGELFF. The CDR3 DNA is TGCGCCAGCAAGCGGAACACCGGGGAGCTGTTTTTT.

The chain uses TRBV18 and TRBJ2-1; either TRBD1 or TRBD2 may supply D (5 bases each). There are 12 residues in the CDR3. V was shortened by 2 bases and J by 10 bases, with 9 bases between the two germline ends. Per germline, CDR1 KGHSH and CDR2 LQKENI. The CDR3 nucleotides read TGTGCCAGCTCACCAGAGAGGGGAGAGCAGTTCTTC. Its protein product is CASSPERGEQFF.

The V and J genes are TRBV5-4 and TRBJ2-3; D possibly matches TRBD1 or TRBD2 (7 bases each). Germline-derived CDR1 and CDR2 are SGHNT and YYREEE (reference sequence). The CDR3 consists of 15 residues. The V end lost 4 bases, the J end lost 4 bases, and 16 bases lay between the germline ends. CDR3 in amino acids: CASSPPGGVADTQYF. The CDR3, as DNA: TGTGCCAGCAGCCCCCCAGGGGGGGTGGCAGATACGCAGTATTTT.

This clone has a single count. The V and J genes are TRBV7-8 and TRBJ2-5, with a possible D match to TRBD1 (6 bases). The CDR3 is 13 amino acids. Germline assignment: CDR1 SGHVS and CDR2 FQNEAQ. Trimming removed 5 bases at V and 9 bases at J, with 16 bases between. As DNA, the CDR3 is TGTGCCAGCAGCGCAGGGGTATTGTCGGCCCAGTACTTC. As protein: CASSAGVLSAQYF.

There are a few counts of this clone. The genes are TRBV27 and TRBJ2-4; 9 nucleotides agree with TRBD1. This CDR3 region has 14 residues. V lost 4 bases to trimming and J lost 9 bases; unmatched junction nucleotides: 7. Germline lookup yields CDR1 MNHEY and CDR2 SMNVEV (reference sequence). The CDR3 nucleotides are TGTGCCAGCAGTTCAGGACAGGGGATTGGCATTCAGTACTTC. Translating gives CASSSGQGIGIQYF.

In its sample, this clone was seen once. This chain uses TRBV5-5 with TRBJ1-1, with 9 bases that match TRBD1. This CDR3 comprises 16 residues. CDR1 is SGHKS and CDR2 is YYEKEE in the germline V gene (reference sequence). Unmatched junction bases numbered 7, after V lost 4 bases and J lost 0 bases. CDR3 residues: CASSGGTGTMNTEAFF. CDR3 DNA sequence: TGTGCCAGCAGCGGAGGGACAGGGACAATGAACACTGAAGCTTTCTTT.

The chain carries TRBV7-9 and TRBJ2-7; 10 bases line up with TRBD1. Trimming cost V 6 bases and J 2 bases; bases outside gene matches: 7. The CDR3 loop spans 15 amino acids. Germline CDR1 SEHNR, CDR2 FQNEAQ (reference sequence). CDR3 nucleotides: TGTGCCAGCAGTCATCGGGGACAGGGGACCTACGAGCAGTACTTC. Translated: CASSHRGQGTYEQYF.

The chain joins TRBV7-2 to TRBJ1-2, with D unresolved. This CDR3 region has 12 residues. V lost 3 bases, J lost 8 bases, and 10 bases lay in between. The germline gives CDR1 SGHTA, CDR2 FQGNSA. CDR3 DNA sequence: TGTGCCAGCAGCTTGAGACTGCAGGGCTACACCTTC. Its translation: CASSLRLQGYTF.

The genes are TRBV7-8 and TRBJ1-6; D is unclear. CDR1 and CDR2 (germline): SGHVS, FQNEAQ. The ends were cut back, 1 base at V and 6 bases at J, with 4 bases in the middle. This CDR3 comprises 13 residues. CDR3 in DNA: TGTGCCAGCAGCTTAGATCTTAATTCACCCCTCCACTTT. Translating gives CASSLDLNSPLHF.

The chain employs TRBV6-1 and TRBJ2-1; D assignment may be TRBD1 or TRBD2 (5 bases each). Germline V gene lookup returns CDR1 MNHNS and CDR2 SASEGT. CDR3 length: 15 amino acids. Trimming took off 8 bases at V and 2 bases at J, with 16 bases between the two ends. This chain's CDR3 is CASSVTRDPYNEQFF. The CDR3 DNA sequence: TGTGCCAGCTCGGTGACAAGGGACCCCTACAATGAGCAGTTCTTC.

The CDR3 DNA reads TGTGCCAGCAGCACCCGGACTAGGAATGAGCAGTTCTTC. It codes for CASSTRTRNEQFF. This sequence joins TRBV7-2 and TRBJ2-1, with 7 bases that match TRBD2. This CDR3 comprises 13 residues. The germline gives CDR1 SGHTA, CDR2 FQGNSA. Trimming removed 5 bases from V and 7 bases from J; junction bases left unmatched: 5.

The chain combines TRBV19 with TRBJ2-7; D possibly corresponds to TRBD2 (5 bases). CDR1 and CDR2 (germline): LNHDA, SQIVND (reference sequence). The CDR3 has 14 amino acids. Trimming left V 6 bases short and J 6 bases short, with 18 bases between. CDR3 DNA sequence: TGTGCCAGTAGAAGACCGGGAAATTGGGGCGAGCAGTACTTC. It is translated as CASRRPGNWGEQYF.

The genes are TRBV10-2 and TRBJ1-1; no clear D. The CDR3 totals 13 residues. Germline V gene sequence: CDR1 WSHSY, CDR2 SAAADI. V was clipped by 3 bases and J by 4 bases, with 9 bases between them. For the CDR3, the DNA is TGCGCCAGCAGTGAATCCCGGGGCACTGAAGCTTTCTTT. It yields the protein CASSESRGTEAFF.